The 23 T cell receptor beta chains below come from one sample, sequenced in a study of CD8+ T cells in alopecia areata (dated by TCRdb to the late 2010s). The library relied on the immunoSEQ multiplex PCR assay. To provide template for TCR sequencing, every sample had RNA extracted and reverse transcribed into cDNA. The source is immuneACCESS, and TCRdb retained only in-frame sequences with V and J called. Part of the clones is not carried over; for the studies checked, unresolved V genes explain less than half of this, and the remainder is unexplained. The sample table contains approximately 200,000 clones; only one count was recorded for more than 55% of them. Of the sample, approximately 3.5% falls within the top ten clones. The sample's time point, from its label and the paper: more than three weeks on oral tofacitinib. Taken with the paper, the label for treatment or condition translates to: oral pan-JAK inhibitor, 5-10 mg twice daily.

Sequencing used CD4+ T cells sorted from blood, obtained at week 4, from a patient treated with tofacitinib. These receptors came from a human donor with alopecia areata.

The chain recombines TRBV2 with TRBJ1-2; 9 bases are a match to TRBD1. The V gene end was trimmed by 6 bases and the J gene end by 5 bases; junction bases not matched to a gene: 7. This CDR3 region has 14 residues. The V gene's germline CDR1 is SNHLY and CDR2 FYNNEI. The CDR3 loop is CASSYQGQGYGYTF. DNA for the CDR3: TGTGCCAGCAGCTATCAGGGACAGGGATATGGCTACACCTTC.

This sequence joins TRBV29-1 and TRBJ2-1; 7 bases line up with TRBD2. V was clipped by 8 bases and J by 3 bases; unmatched bases: 4. Germline CDR1 is SQVTM and CDR2 is ANQGSEA. The CDR3 spans 12 residues. The CDR3 loop reads CSRRGFYNEQFF. CDR3 sequence (DNA): TGCAGCAGGCGGGGGTTCTACAATGAGCAGTTCTTC.

This clone was seen a handful of times. The chain carries TRBV6-5 and TRBJ1-6; D is uncertain. Germline V CDR1 and CDR2: MNHEY, SVGAGI. The CDR3 extends over 13 amino acids. V dropped 7 bases and J dropped 9 bases, with 13 bases sitting between them. CDR3 in DNA: TGTGCCAGCACAACGGGAACCTTTTCACCCCTCCACTTT. Its translation is CASTTGTFSPLHF.

This sequence joins TRBV5-6 and TRBJ1-3; D ambiguous. The CDR3 has 15 residues. Trimming left V 0 bases short and J 5 bases short, with 12 bases between. Per the germline V gene, CDR1 is SGHDT and CDR2 is YYEEEE. The CDR3 region is CASSLEGTGRNTIYF. CDR3 bases: TGTGCCAGCAGCTTGGAAGGTACGGGCAGAAACACCATATATTTT.

The V and J genes are TRBV2 and TRBJ2-3; TRBD2 aligns across 9 bases. The CDR3 is made up of 14 amino acids. Unmatched junction bases numbered 11, after V lost 8 bases and J lost 8 bases. CDR1 is SNHLY and CDR2 is FYNNEI in the germline V gene. CDR3 sequence reads: CASSEAGGLPTQYF. The DNA for the CDR3 is TGTGCCAGCTCTGAGGCGGGGGGGCTGCCTACGCAGTATTTT. Full variable domain (rest looked up from reference TRBV2 and TRBJ2-3): EPEVTQTPSHQVTQMGQEVILRCVPISNHLYFYWYRQILGQKVEFLVSFYNNEISEKSEIFDDQFSVERPDGSNFTLKIRSTKLEDSAMYFCASSEAGGLPTQYFGPGTRLTVL.

The chain carries TRBV7-2 and TRBJ1-2; possible D gene TRBD1, 5 bases. CDR1 and CDR2 (germline): SGHTA, FQGNSA. The CDR3 is 13 residues long. The V end lost 4 bases, the J end lost 6 bases, and 12 bases lay between the germline ends. CDR3 residues: CASSSPGGNGYTF. The CDR3 DNA follows: TGTGCCAGCAGCTCCCCCGGGGGGAATGGCTACACCTTC. Full variable domain (remainder filled in from reference TRBV7-2 and TRBJ1-2): GAGVSQSPSNKVTEKGKDVELRCDPISGHTALYWYRQSLGQGLEFLIYFQGNSAPDKSGLPSDRFSAERTGGSVSTLTIQRTQQEDSAVYLCASSSPGGNGYTFGSGTRLTVV.

The V call is TRBV28, the J call TRBJ1-3; TRBD1 matches 8 bases. Germline assignment: CDR1 MDHEN and CDR2 SYDVKM. V was clipped by 5 bases and J by 9 bases; unmatched bases: 18. CDR3 size: 17 residues. The CDR3 bases are TGTGCCAGCAGTCCCCCAGGGACAGGAGTCGTTTCAGGCACCATATATTTT. This codes for CASSPPGTGVVSGTIYF. Supplemented by reference TRBV28 and TRBJ1-3, the full variable domain reads DVKVTQSSRYLVKRTGEKVFLECVQDMDHENMFWYRQDPGLGLRLIYFSYDVKMKEKGDIPEGYSVSREKKERFSLILESASTNQTSMYLCASSPPGTGVVSGTIYFGEGSWLTVV.

The genes are TRBV29-1 and TRBJ2-4; TRBD1 is a possible D gene (6 bases). Germline values: CDR1 SQVTM, CDR2 ANQGSEA. The V end was cut by 1 base, the J end by 7 bases, with 11 bases between. CDR3 length equals 13 residues. The CDR3 nucleotides are TGCAGCGTTGAAGCAACAGGGCTGAACATTCAGTACTTC. Protein: CSVEATGLNIQYF.

The chain carries TRBV29-1 and TRBJ2-7; D is unclear. V was clipped by 5 bases and J by 6 bases, with 8 bases between them. CDR3 length equals 10 residues. Germline V lookup: CDR1 SQVTM, CDR2 ANQGSEA. The CDR3 protein is CSVTNSEQYF. The CDR3 DNA follows: TGCAGCGTTACCAACAGCGAGCAGTACTTC.

This rearrangement joins TRBV6-5 to TRBJ1-2; 7 bases match TRBD1. CDR1 and CDR2 from the germline V gene are MNHEY and SVGAGI. After removal of 2 bases from V and 5 bases from J, the junction contained 5 bases not matched to a gene. CDR3 length equals 14 residues. CDR3 in DNA: TGTGCCAGCAGTTACATAGACAGGGAGTATGGCTACACCTTC. Translation gives CASSYIDREYGYTF.

This chain uses TRBV23-1 with TRBJ1-6, with 7 bases aligning to TRBD1. TRBV23-1 is filed as an ORF, its function uncertain. J lost 4 bases, V lost 1 base, and 4 bases had no gene match. The CDR3 spans 16 residues. The CDR3 DNA reads TGCGCCAGCAGTCAATGGGGGACAGAGTATAATTCACCCCTCCACTTT. As protein: CASSQWGTEYNSPLHF.

This chain uses TRBV29-1 with TRBJ2-7, with 11 positions matching TRBD1. CDR1 SQVTM and CDR2 ANQGSEA come from the germline V gene. V lost 7 bases to trimming and J lost 4 bases; unmatched junction nucleotides: 6. This CDR3 contains 13 residues. Here the CDR3 DNA reads TGCAGCGCGGGACAGGGGGAGTTATACGAGCAGTACTTC. This translates into CSAGQGELYEQYF.

This sequence joins TRBV29-1 and TRBJ1-4, with TRBD1 as a possible D gene (6 bases). The V gene's germline CDR1 is SQVTM and CDR2 ANQGSEA. Between the trimmed V and J ends, which lost 2 bases and 2 bases, there was a span of 9 bases. The CDR3 is 14 amino acids. The CDR3 DNA sequence: TGCAGCGTTGAACGGGGGCGCACTAATGAAAAACTGTTTTTT. It codes for CSVERGRTNEKLFF.

The chain carries TRBV29-1 and TRBJ2-5, with 8 bases lining up with TRBD1. Losses at the gene ends were 5 bases for V and 4 bases for J; bases not matched to a gene: 3. This CDR3 has 12 amino acids. In germline, CDR1 is SQVTM, CDR2 ANQGSEA. Here the CDR3 reads CSVSDRAETQYF. CDR3 sequence (DNA): TGCAGCGTTTCGGACAGGGCAGAGACCCAGTACTTC.

V usage is TRBV30 and J usage is TRBJ1-2, with 8 bases aligning to TRBD1. This CDR3 spans 13 amino acids. V dropped 4 bases and J dropped 8; count of bases not matched to a gene: 9. Germline V lookup: CDR1 GTSNPN, CDR2 SVGIG (reference sequence). The CDR3 DNA reads as TGTGCCTGGACGGACAGGGTAGCTGGCGGCTACACCTTC. It codes for CAWTDRVAGGYTF.

The gene calls are TRBV7-9 and TRBJ1-2, with D possibly being TRBD1 (6 bases). The V and J ends lost 5 bases and 7 bases respectively, with 11 bases between them. The CDR3 has 12 residues. The germline V gene encodes CDR1 SEHNR and CDR2 FQNEAQ (reference sequence). CDR3 nucleotide sequence: TGTGCCAGCAGCCCCCGGACAGTTGGCTACACCTTC. Translated, it gives CASSPRTVGYTF.

This clone showed up just a few times. The J gene is TRBJ1-1, the V gene TRBV28; a possible D gene is TRBD1 (6 bases). CDR1 MDHEN and CDR2 SYDVKM come from the germline V gene. The CDR3 sequence is 13 residues long. Trimming removed 3 bases at V and 4 bases at J, with 9 bases between. CDR3 loop: CASSFARGTEAFF. CDR3 bases: TGTGCCAGCAGTTTCGCCAGGGGCACTGAAGCTTTCTTT.

This clone has only a few counts. This chain links TRBV7-9 with TRBJ1-4, with D possibly being TRBD1 (6 bases). The CDR3 covers 13 residues. Germline V CDR1 and CDR2: SEHNR, FQNEAQ (reference sequence). V was trimmed by 6 bases and J by 8 bases, leaving 13 bases between them. The CDR3 DNA follows: TGTGCCAGCAGGGCGGGGGGCGACGAAAAACTGTTTTTT. Encoded protein: CASRAGGDEKLFF.

The J gene is TRBJ2-5, the V gene TRBV7-2, with D possibly being TRBD2 (6 bases). Trimming took 2 bases from V and 7 from J, leaving 20 bases between them. The CDR3 is 16 amino acids. Germline V lookup: CDR1 SGHTA, CDR2 FQGNSA. The CDR3: CASSLPTSSGVGTQYF. The CDR3 bases are TGTGCCAGCAGCTTACCGACGTCATCGGGGGTAGGGACCCAGTACTTC.

The rearrangement joins TRBV7-9 to TRBJ2-7; 13 positions match TRBD2. V lost 5 bases, J lost 12 bases, and 10 bases stayed unmatched. The CDR3 consists of 14 residues. The germline V gene has CDR1 SEHNR and CDR2 FQNEAQ (reference sequence). CDR3 region: CASSPQGLAGDRYF. Written as DNA, the CDR3 is TGTGCCAGCAGCCCCCAAGGACTAGCGGGGGACAGGTACTTC.

The V call is TRBV29-1, the J call TRBJ2-2, with 7 positions matching TRBD1. The germline gives CDR1 SQVTM, CDR2 ANQGSEA. CDR3 size: 13 residues. The CDR3 protein is CACDRVNTGELFF. The CDR3 DNA is TGCGCGTGTGACAGGGTTAACACCGGGGAGCTGTTTTTT.

The J gene is TRBJ2-1, the V gene TRBV6-5; D might be TRBD1 or TRBD2, each matching 6 bases. CDR3 length equals 12 residues. Trimming took off 6 bases at V and 9 bases at J, with 12 bases between the two ends. Germline V lookup: CDR1 MNHEY, CDR2 SVGAGI. The CDR3 loop is CASSRGPSEQFF. CDR3 DNA: TGTGCCAGCAGCCGGGGGCCAAGTGAGCAGTTCTTC.

The V gene is TRBV29-1, the J gene TRBJ1-2, with D uncertain. V was clipped by 0 bases and J by 6 bases, with 14 bases between them. Germline CDR1 SQVTM, CDR2 ANQGSEA. The CDR3 has 14 amino acids. In nucleotides, the CDR3 is TGCAGCGTTGAAGATCTGGGAAGTGGAAATGGCTACACCTTC. Its translation is CSVEDLGSGNGYTF.